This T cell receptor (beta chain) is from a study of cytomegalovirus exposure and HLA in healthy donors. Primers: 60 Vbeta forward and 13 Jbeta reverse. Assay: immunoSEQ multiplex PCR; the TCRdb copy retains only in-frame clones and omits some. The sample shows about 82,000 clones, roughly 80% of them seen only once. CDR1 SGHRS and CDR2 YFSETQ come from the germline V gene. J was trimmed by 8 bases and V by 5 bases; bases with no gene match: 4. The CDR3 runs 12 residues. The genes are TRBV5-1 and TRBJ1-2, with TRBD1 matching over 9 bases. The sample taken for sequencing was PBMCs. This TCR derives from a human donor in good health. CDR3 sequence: CASRQGAGGYTF. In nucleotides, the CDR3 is TGCGCCAGCAGACAGGGGGCTGGAGGCTACACCTTC. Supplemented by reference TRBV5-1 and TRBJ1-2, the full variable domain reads KAGVTQTPRYLIKTRGQQVTLSCSPISGHRSVSWYQQTPGQGLQFLFEYFSETQRNKGNFPGRFSGRQFSNSRSEMNVSTLELGDSALYLCASRQGAGGYTFGSGTRLTVV.